This record covers a single T cell receptor beta chain. These data come from a study of cytomegalovirus exposure and HLA in healthy donors. Germline V gene data show CDR1 as SQVTM and CDR2 as ANQGSEA. The CDR3 totals 14 residues. With 4 bases removed from V and 1 base from J, the gap between germline ends came to 13 bases. The PCR made use of 60 Vbeta and 13 Jbeta primers. Generated by immunoSEQ multiplex PCR, the TCRdb table keeps only in-frame clones and is missing some. This sample's table reports some 200,000 clones. The TCR originated in a young woman in good health and CMV-seropositive. Sequencing used PBMCs. The chain couples TRBV29-1 to TRBJ2-5, with D unclear. CDR3 in DNA: TGCAGCGTTGGAAATAGCCCCCGCCAAGAGACCCAGTACTTC. It is translated as CSVGNSPRQETQYF.